The clone carrying this T cell receptor beta chain has only one observation. Germline lookup yields CDR1 MGHDK and CDR2 SYGVNS. The V end lost 6 bases, the J end lost 3 bases, and 18 bases lay between the germline ends. The CDR3 is 16 amino acids. Following extraction, RNA underwent reverse transcription to cDNA, which served as the sequencing template. Sequencing used immunoSEQ multiplex PCR; TCRdb keeps in-frame clones, though not all of them. The sample includes 180,000 or so clones, roughly 59% of them seen just once. The sample comes from a study of CD8+ T cells in alopecia areata. For the study at large: Oral tofacitinib, 5 to 10 mg twice daily, was given in an open-label trial. The duration of tofacitinib was 6 to 18 months, with 6 months off drug afterward.

Peripheral blood samples and lesional scalp punch biopsies were obtained from alopecia areata patients. Specimen: CD4+ T cells sorted from blood, collected at week 0. The sequence derives from a human donor with alopecia areata. The chain carries TRBV25-1 and TRBJ2-1, with TRBD2 as a possible D gene (6 bases). In nucleotides, the CDR3 is TGTGCCAGCAGGTCCCACTCTGGGGGGATCTACAATGAGCAGTTCTTC. Protein product: CASRSHSGGIYNEQFF.